The 24 T cell receptor beta chains given below trace back to one sample, sequenced in a study of beta chain features in type 1 diabetes (dated by TCRdb to 2016 to 2018). Summary of the overall study and its limitations: Type 1 diabetes patients showed a moderate but significant shortening of TCRB CDR3 length in all four CD4+ subsets.

The protocol used for the library was the immunoSEQ multiplex PCR assay. The entire amount of isolated RNA was reverse transcribed using the High Capacity cDNA Reverse Transcription Kit, so the sequenced TCRB transcripts were expressed ones. The clones in this table, taken by TCRdb from immuneACCESS, are in-frame only. Not every clone is retained; where verified, under half of the shortfall comes from an unresolved V gene, and the cause of the rest is unknown. In this sample the table shows a few hundred thousand clones, around 15% of which occur a single time. More than 0.075% of the sample goes to the ten largest clones. These receptors have no known antigen. Sequencing input: naive CD4+ T cells from blood. The sample's cell subset or site label, in plain terms: true naive CD4+ T cells. The receptors derive from a man aged 30-40 years with type 1 diabetes.

This clone was seen just once. This chain uses TRBV25-1 with TRBJ1-1; D unclear. Germline CDR1 reads MGHDK; CDR2 reads SYGVNS. This CDR3 is 11 amino acids long. V gave up 2 bases and J gave up 10 bases, with 8 bases separating them. CDR3 nucleotides: TGTGCCAGCAGTGAAGAGAGCATAGCTTTCTTT. It specifies CASSEESIAFF.

This clone was detected a few times. The chain recombines TRBV23-1 with TRBJ2-7; D not resolved. TRBV23-1 belongs to the ORF category, with a function that is uncertain. The CDR3 length is 14 residues. Between the trimmed V and J ends, which lost 3 bases and 4 bases, there was a span of 13 bases. In DNA form, the CDR3 reads TGCGCCAGCAGTCACGCGTATTTGGGATACGAGCAGTACTTC. The encoded protein is CASSHAYLGYEQYF.

The sample holds a few counts of this clone. The rearrangement links TRBV7-9 to TRBJ2-1; 8 nucleotides agree with TRBD2. The ends lost 1 base at V and 7 bases at J; junction bases unmatched: 9. CDR1 and CDR2 (germline): SEHNR, FQNEAQ (reference sequence). The CDR3 is 16 amino acids. CDR3 region: CASSLVVTSGKNEQFF. CDR3 bases: TGTGCCAGCAGCTTAGTGGTTACTAGCGGAAAAAATGAGCAGTTCTTC.

The chain combines TRBV29-1 with TRBJ1-1; D unresolved. V shed 3 bases and J shed 2 bases, with 10 bases lying between them. This CDR3 spans 13 amino acids. Germline values: CDR1 SQVTM, CDR2 ANQGSEA. The CDR3 protein is CSVDLRTNTEAFF. As DNA, the CDR3 is TGCAGCGTTGACCTGCGCACTAACACTGAAGCTTTCTTT.

The table lists this clone with a few counts. This chain links TRBV29-1 with TRBJ2-7; 11 nucleotides agree with TRBD2. Germline-derived CDR1 and CDR2 are SQVTM and ANQGSEA. V gave up 6 bases and J gave up 7 bases; unmatched junction bases: 8. The CDR3 totals 13 residues. The chain's CDR3 is CSVSGTSGKEQYF. The CDR3 nucleotides are TGCAGCGTGTCCGGGACTAGCGGCAAAGAGCAGTACTTC.

In its sample, this clone was seen a few times. This rearrangement joins TRBV9 to TRBJ2-5, with D hard to call. The germline CDR1 and CDR2 sequences are SGDLS and YYNGEE. V was trimmed by 4 bases and J by 5 bases, leaving 6 bases between them. This CDR3 is 11 amino acids long. Here the CDR3 reads CASSQRETQYF. The CDR3 nucleotides are TGTGCCAGCAGCCAGAGGGAGACCCAGTACTTC.

This clone has only a few counts. The chain has TRBV10-3 and TRBJ1-1, with a tentative D call TRBD1 (5 bases). This CDR3 has 13 amino acids. In germline, CDR1 is ENHRY, CDR2 SYGVKD. V lost 11 bases and J lost 1, with 14 bases in between. Here the CDR3 DNA reads TGTGCCGCCAGGGAATCGGGGAACACTGAAGCTTTCTTT. This translates into CAARESGNTEAFF.

This clone has more than one count but fewer than ten. The CDR3 DNA is TGTGCCAGCAGCGCTGGAGGGGGCAAAAACATTCAGTACTTC. Its translation is CASSAGGGKNIQYF. The V call is TRBV11-3, the J call TRBJ2-4; the D call may be TRBD1 or TRBD2 (6 bases each). Trimming shortened V by 5 bases and J by 3 bases, and 11 bases separated the two germline ends. The CDR3 loop spans 14 amino acids. Germline V gene sequence: CDR1 SGHNT, CDR2 YENEEA.

This rearrangement joins TRBV29-1 to TRBJ1-3; D perhaps matches TRBD1 (6 bases). Germline-derived CDR1 and CDR2 are SQVTM and ANQGSEA. V was pared by 6 bases and J by 4 bases, with 7 bases between. This CDR3 is 11 amino acids long. CDR3 region: CSVGTGNTIYF. In DNA, the CDR3 is TGCAGCGTCGGGACAGGAAACACCATATATTTT.

The chain combines TRBV5-1 with TRBJ2-1; 9 nucleotides agree with TRBD2. CDR3 length equals 15 residues. The germline V gene has CDR1 SGHRS and CDR2 YFSETQ. V lost 0 bases and J lost 9; bases outside the gene matches: 7. The CDR3 here is CASSLAAGGSVEQFF. CDR3 nucleotide sequence: TGCGCCAGCAGCTTGGCAGCGGGAGGATCAGTTGAGCAGTTCTTC.

This clone was seen only a few times. Here the CDR3 DNA reads TGTGCCAGCAGCTTTAAGCAAAGGGATGAGCAGTTCTTC. Protein: CASSFKQRDEQFF. The chain employs TRBV7-2 and TRBJ2-1; D ambiguous. CDR3 length: 13 amino acids. The V gene's germline CDR1 is SGHTA and CDR2 FQGNSA. V lost 3 bases to trimming and J lost 8 bases, with 11 bases between them. The entire variable domain, with the rest obtained from reference TRBV7-2 and TRBJ2-1, is as follows: GAGVSQSPSNKVTEKGKDVELRCDPISGHTALYWYRQSLGQGLEFLIYFQGNSAPDKSGLPSDRFSAERTGGSVSTLTIQRTQQEDSAVYLCASSFKQRDEQFFGPGTRLTVL.

Notes on this clone: Distinct nucleotide sequences in the sample also encode this CDR3. The chain links TRBV5-1 to TRBJ2-3; TRBD2 aligns across 14 bases. Germline V gene lookup returns CDR1 SGHRS and CDR2 YFSETQ. Trimming removed 4 bases from V and 3 bases from J; junction bases left unmatched: 4. The CDR3 spans 16 residues. The CDR3 coding sequence is TGCGCCAGCAGCCTAGGACTAGCGGGAGGAACAGATACGCAGTATTTT. Protein product: CASSLGLAGGTDTQYF.

The gene calls are TRBV6-5 and TRBJ2-3, with D unclear. This CDR3 has 12 residues. Germline loops: CDR1 MNHEY, CDR2 SVGAGI. The V and J ends lost 6 bases and 2 bases respectively, with 6 bases between them. The CDR3 spells CASSQYTDTQYF. The CDR3 coding sequence is TGTGCCAGCAGCCAATACACAGATACGCAGTATTTT.

This clone was observed a handful of times. The chain recombines TRBV7-9 with TRBJ2-7, with D maybe TRBD1 (6 bases). In germline, CDR1 is SEHNR, CDR2 FQNEAQ (reference sequence). The CDR3 extends over 14 amino acids. Deletions cut 0 bases from V and 3 bases from J, with 9 bases between. DNA of the CDR3: TGTGCCAGCAGCTTAGCGGGGGCGTTCTACGAGCAGTACTTC. Its translation is CASSLAGAFYEQYF.

The V call is TRBV29-1, the J call TRBJ1-5; D is perhaps TRBD1 (5 bases). The CDR3 sequence is 13 residues long. The V end was cut by 3 bases, the J end by 2 bases, with 8 bases between. Germline V gene lookup returns CDR1 SQVTM and CDR2 ANQGSEA. CDR3 sequence reads: CSVDQGGNQPQHF. The CDR3 coding sequence is TGCAGCGTTGACCAGGGAGGCAATCAGCCCCAGCATTTT.

In DNA, the CDR3 is TGTGCCTGGAGTGTAGGTCAGTCCACCGGGGAGCTGTTTTTT. Amino acid sequence: CAWSVGQSTGELFF. The chain recombines TRBV30 with TRBJ2-2; D gene uncertain. The CDR3 loop spans 14 amino acids. The germline gives CDR1 GTSNPN, CDR2 SVGIG (reference sequence). Trimming left V 0 bases short and J 4 bases short, with 9 bases between.

This clone was observed a handful of times. The J gene is TRBJ2-3, the V gene TRBV18; no clear D. Germline V gene data show CDR1 as KGHSH and CDR2 as LQKENI. Trimming pared 8 bases from V and 0 bases from J, leaving 12 bases between. The CDR3 contains 14 residues. The CDR3 DNA reads as TGTGCCAGCACCTTAGCAACTAGCACAGATACGCAGTATTTT. Translation: CASTLATSTDTQYF.

A few counts support this clone. The chain links TRBV18 to TRBJ2-5; D is perhaps TRBD1 (5 bases). The CDR3 length is 14 residues. V was clipped by 1 base and J by 5 bases, with 11 bases between them. The germline V gene encodes CDR1 KGHSH and CDR2 LQKENI. CDR3 protein: CASSPRVRAETQYF. CDR3 coding DNA: TGTGCCAGCTCACCACGCGTCAGGGCGGAGACCCAGTACTTC.

V usage is TRBV30 and J usage is TRBJ2-1; unclear D gene. The CDR3 has 15 amino acids. The V gene lost 6 bases and the J gene lost 4 bases, with 19 bases spanning the gap. Germline CDR1 is GTSNPN and CDR2 is SVGIG (reference sequence). The CDR3 DNA is TGTGCCTGCCAAACCGTCCCGAAGGTATACAATGAGCAGTTCTTC. Protein: CACQTVPKVYNEQFF.

There are a few counts of this clone. This chain joins TRBV7-9 and TRBJ2-5, with a tentative D call TRBD2 (6 bases). Germline assignment: CDR1 SEHNR and CDR2 FQNEAQ (reference sequence). The length of the CDR3 is 14 residues. Trimming removed 7 bases at V and 3 bases at J, with 15 bases between. The CDR3 DNA sequence: TGTGCCAGCAACGCCTTGTGGGGGGAAGAGACCCAGTACTTC. Its translation is CASNALWGEETQYF. Full variable domain (rest looked up from reference TRBV7-9 and TRBJ2-5): DTGVSQNPRHKITKRGQNVTFRCDPISEHNRLYWYRQTLGQGPEFLTYFQNEAQLEKSRLLSDRFSAERPKGSFSTLEIQRTEQGDSAMYLCASNALWGEETQYFGPGTRLLVL.

The CDR3 loop reads CASSWQAYEQYF. The CDR3 DNA reads as TGTGCCAGCAGTTGGCAGGCCTACGAGCAGTACTTC. V gene TRBV28 combines with J gene TRBJ2-7, with unresolved D. Germline V lookup: CDR1 MDHEN, CDR2 SYDVKM. V gave up 4 bases and J gave up 2 bases, with 6 bases separating them. The CDR3 contains 12 residues.

This clone was detected only a few times. The chain couples TRBV5-1 to TRBJ2-7, with D uncertain. This CDR3 comprises 15 residues. Germline V gene lookup returns CDR1 SGHRS and CDR2 YFSETQ. Trimming stripped 4 bases from V and 4 bases from J, with 18 bases between. DNA of the CDR3: TGCGCCAGCAGCATGAGGTCTGGACGGCGATACGAGCAGTACTTC. This encodes CASSMRSGRRYEQYF.

The rearrangement joins TRBV29-1 to TRBJ2-3; D possibly corresponds to TRBD1 (6 bases). V dropped 1 base and J dropped 4 bases, with 12 bases sitting between them. CDR3 size: 14 residues. The germline V gene encodes CDR1 SQVTM and CDR2 ANQGSEA. Here the CDR3 reads CSVEVGASADTQYF. CDR3 DNA sequence: TGCAGCGTTGAAGTGGGGGCGTCGGCAGATACGCAGTATTTT.

This clone was detected only a few times. The chain employs TRBV7-9 and TRBJ2-3; D is unclear. V lost 1 base, J lost 4 bases, and 12 bases lay in between. Germline values: CDR1 SEHNR, CDR2 FQNEAQ (reference sequence). This CDR3 spans 15 amino acids. The CDR3 sequence is CASSLGGFGSDTQYF. CDR3 nucleotide sequence: TGTGCCAGCAGCTTAGGAGGTTTCGGGTCAGATACGCAGTATTTT.